Given below is one TCR beta chain in context. The data derive from a study of blood T cell repertoires in COVID-19. Study in general: Collection of acute and convalescent COVID-19 samples took place in the United States, Italy and Spain. The analysed material was cDNA or gDNA that came from T cells, B-cell-depleted T cells, or PBMCs.

There are 15 residues in the CDR3. V lost 4 bases, J lost 4 bases, and 9 bases stayed unmatched. Per germline, CDR1 SGHDT and CDR2 YYEEEE. In the authors' methods: Estimation of nucleated cell counts relied on the amplification of reference gene primers. Assay used: immunoSEQ multiplex PCR; TCRdb lists only in-frame clones, some missing. V and J calls and clone size are those listed in that table; D and trimming were worked out from the DNA. The data hold about 97,000 clones, with 85% observed a single time. The sequence was obtained from a woman in her 70s with active or convalescent COVID-19. The J gene is TRBJ1-2, the V gene TRBV5-6; 8 positions match TRBD1. Sequenced sample: peripheral blood. CDR3 in DNA: TGTGCCAGCAGCATAACAGGGGGACGGGGCTATGGCTACACCTTC. Protein sequence: CASSITGGRGYGYTF.